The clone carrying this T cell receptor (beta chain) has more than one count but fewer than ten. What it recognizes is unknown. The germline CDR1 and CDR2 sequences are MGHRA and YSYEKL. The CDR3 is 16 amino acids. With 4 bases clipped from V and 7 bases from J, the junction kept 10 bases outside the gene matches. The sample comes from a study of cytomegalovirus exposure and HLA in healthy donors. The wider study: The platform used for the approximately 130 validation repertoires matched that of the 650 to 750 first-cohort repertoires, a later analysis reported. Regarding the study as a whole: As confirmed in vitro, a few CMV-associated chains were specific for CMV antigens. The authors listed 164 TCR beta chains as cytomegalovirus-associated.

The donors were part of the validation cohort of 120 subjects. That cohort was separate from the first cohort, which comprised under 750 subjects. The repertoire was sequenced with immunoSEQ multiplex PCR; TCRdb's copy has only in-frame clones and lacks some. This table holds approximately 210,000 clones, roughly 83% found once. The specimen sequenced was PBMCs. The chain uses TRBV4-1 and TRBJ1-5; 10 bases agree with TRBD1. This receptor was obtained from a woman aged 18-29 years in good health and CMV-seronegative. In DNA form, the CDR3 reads TGCGCCAGCAGCCTTTCCGGACAGGGGGACAAACAGCCCCAGCATTTT. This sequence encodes CASSLSGQGDKQPQHF.